Sequencing of this TCR beta chain was carried out in a study of molecular identifiers for immune sequencing clone quantification. This CDR3 region has 17 residues. Germline V gives CDR1 SNHLY, CDR2 FYNNEI. Trimming left V 0 bases short and J 1 base short, with 12 bases between. Many counts were recorded for this clonotype. The antigen remains undetermined. Bulk TCR library preparation followed previously described methods with listed TCR primers. TCRdb analysed the PCR reads with MiXCR anew, one entry per CDR3 protein. The sample shows more than 9,000 distinct CDR3 sequences, roughly a fifth of them seen only once. General study findings and limits: Effector cells kept over 98% of their molecules in clones above 20 RNA copies, while naive cells kept under 1% there.

The rearrangement uses TRBV2 and TRBJ2-2; D is unresolved. The receptor's source is a human donor in good health. Some libraries in this study had Jurkat cell RNA spiked in. The material sequenced was naive CD8+ T cells from blood, with Jurkat cell RNA spiked in. Subset given: FACS-sorted CD8+CD4-CCR7+CD45RA+ naive T cells. CDR3: CASSEARDLENTGELFF. The CDR3 DNA follows: TGTGCCAGCAGTGAAGCAAGGGATCTAGAGAACACCGGGGAGCTGTTTTTT.